A selection of T cell receptor beta chains follows, all from one sample in a study of blood T cell repertoires in COVID-19. Assay used: immunoSEQ multiplex PCR; TCRdb lists only in-frame clones, some missing. The sample contains roughly 290,000 clones, about 89% of which appear only once. Material for sequencing was PBMCs or T cells enriched from blood (not recorded which). These receptors all come from a middle-aged woman who had recovered from COVID-19. Each CDR3 is given with its conserved first and last residue. D genes are given only for firm matches. A clone size is listed for some rows: how often the clone was seen (once, few, many), or a class if it is expanded.

V: TRBV23-1
D: NA
size: NA
J: TRBJ1-2
length: 13
CDR3: CASSQSRNYGYTF
DNA: TGCGCCAGCAGTCAATCGCGCAACTATGGCTACACCTTC

V: TRBV30
D: NA
size: NA
J: TRBJ1-2
length: 13
CDR3: CAWSVKGAYGYTF
DNA: TGTGCCTGGAGTGTAAAAGGGGCCTATGGCTACACCTTC

V: TRBV7-3
D: TRBD2
size: NA
J: TRBJ2-1
length: 15
CDR3: CASSLTSGSIGEQFF
DNA: TGTGCCAGCAGCCTGACTAGCGGGAGTATCGGTGAGCAGTTCTTC

V: TRBV6-5
D: TRBD1
size: once
J: TRBJ1-4
length: 15
CDR3: CASSLQGALREKLFF
DNA: TGTGCCAGCAGCCTCCAGGGGGCCCTAAGAGAAAAACTGTTTTTT

V: TRBV18
D: NA
size: NA
J: TRBJ2-3
length: 13
CDR3: CASSPAGTDTQYF
DNA: TGTGCCAGCTCACCGGCGGGCACAGATACGCAGTATTTT

V: TRBV30
D: TRBD1
size: few
J: TRBJ2-7
length: 12
CDR3: CAAGQGPSEQYF
DNA: TGTGCTGCGGGACAGGGGCCCTCCGAGCAGTACTTC

V: TRBV7-9
D: TRBD1
size: NA
J: TRBJ1-2
length: 16
CDR3: CASSLPPGNRGSGYTF
DNA: TGTGCCAGCAGCTTACCCCCAGGAAACAGGGGAAGCGGCTACACCTTC

V: TRBV11-3
D: TRBD1
size: NA
J: TRBJ2-1
length: 14
CDR3: CASSRDRGPDEQFF
DNA: TGTGCCAGCAGCCGAGACAGGGGCCCCGATGAGCAGTTCTTC

V: TRBV30
D: TRBD1
size: NA
J: TRBJ1-2
length: 16
CDR3: CAWSSPAGTGHYGYTF
DNA: TGTGCCTGGAGTTCCCCCGCGGGGACAGGGCACTATGGCTACACCTTC

V: TRBV23-1
D: TRBD1
size: NA
J: TRBJ2-3
length: 15
CDR3: CASSQRDRVGDTQYF
DNA: TGCGCCAGCAGTCAAAGGGACAGGGTTGGGGATACGCAGTATTTT

V: TRBV2
D: NA
size: NA
J: TRBJ1-1
length: 14
CDR3: CASISQQAITEAFF
DNA: TGTGCCAGCATATCTCAACAGGCGATTACTGAAGCTTTCTTT

V: TRBV2
D: TRBD1
size: NA
J: TRBJ1-5
length: 14
CDR3: CASSDTGGNQPQHF
DNA: TGTGCCAGCAGTGACACAGGGGGCAATCAGCCCCAGCATTTT

V: TRBV30
D: TRBD1
size: NA
J: TRBJ1-2
length: 13
CDR3: CAWNRQGRDGYTF
DNA: TGTGCCTGGAATAGACAGGGGCGGGATGGCTACACCTTC

V: TRBV6-2/TRBV6-3
D: TRBD1
size: NA
J: TRBJ2-7
length: 14
CDR3: CASSVQGALNEQYF
DNA: TGTGCCAGCAGTGTACAGGGGGCGCTCAACGAGCAGTACTTC

V: TRBV7-3
D: NA
size: NA
J: TRBJ2-5
length: 15
CDR3: CASSLSAGYQETQYF
DNA: TGTGCCAGCAGCTTAAGCGCGGGGTACCAAGAGACCCAGTACTTC

V: TRBV3-1/TRBV3-2
D: NA
size: NA
J: TRBJ1-5
length: 15
CDR3: CASSLYRTSNQPQHF
DNA: TGTGCCAGCAGCCTTTACAGAACGAGCAATCAGCCCCAGCATTTT

V: TRBV6-1
D: NA
size: once
J: TRBJ1-1
length: 13
CDR3: CASSEIEAVEAFF
DNA: TGTGCCAGCAGTGAAATAGAGGCGGTCGAAGCTTTCTTT

V: TRBV29-1
D: NA
size: NA
J: TRBJ1-3
length: 14
CDR3: CSVVGAYSGNTIYF
DNA: TGCAGCGTTGTAGGGGCATACTCTGGAAACACCATATATTTT

V: TRBV19
D: NA
size: NA
J: TRBJ1-1
length: 12
CDR3: CASSMGTVEAFF
DNA: TGTGCCAGTAGTATGGGCACAGTTGAAGCTTTCTTT

V: TRBV27
D: TRBD1
size: few
J: TRBJ1-2
length: 17
CDR3: CASSLAGTGGLSHGYTF
DNA: TGTGCCAGCAGTCTCGCCGGGACAGGGGGCCTTAGCCATGGCTACACCTTC

V: TRBV7-9
D: NA
size: NA
J: TRBJ2-1
length: 18
CDR3: CASSLDPFGRARINEQFF
DNA: TGTGCCAGCAGCTTAGATCCTTTTGGCAGGGCTAGGATCAATGAGCAGTTCTTC

V: TRBV30
D: NA
size: NA
J: TRBJ2-7
length: 13
CDR3: CAWSGGSSYEQYF
DNA: TGTGCCTGGAGTGGAGGTAGCAGCTACGAGCAGTACTTC

V: TRBV6-2/TRBV6-3
D: TRBD1
size: NA
J: TRBJ1-5
length: 19
CDR3: CASSYERTGGVASSQPQHF
DNA: TGTGCCAGCAGTTACGAGCGGACAGGGGGAGTAGCCTCAAGCCAGCCCCAGCATTTT

V: TRBV7-2
D: TRBD1
size: NA
J: TRBJ1-1
length: 15
CDR3: CASIRGQGVLTEAFF
DNA: TGTGCCAGCATCCGGGGACAGGGGGTTCTCACTGAAGCTTTCTTT

V: TRBV9
D: TRBD1
size: NA
J: TRBJ2-5
length: 15
CDR3: CASSVAGQGGETQYF
DNA: TGTGCCAGCAGCGTAGCGGGACAGGGGGGAGAGACCCAGTACTTC

V: TRBV4-3
D: TRBD2
size: NA
J: TRBJ2-7
length: 15
CDR3: CASSQDASGDYEQYF
DNA: TGCGCCAGCAGCCAAGATGCTAGCGGGGACTACGAGCAGTACTTC

V: TRBV5-4
D: NA
size: NA
J: TRBJ2-5
length: 15
CDR3: CASSLGGTVQETQYF
DNA: TGTGCCAGCAGCTTGGGCGGGACAGTCCAAGAGACCCAGTACTTC

V: TRBV7-3
D: TRBD2
size: NA
J: TRBJ2-1
length: 17
CDR3: CASSLGSRTSGGNEQFF
DNA: TGTGCCAGCAGCTTAGGTTCTAGGACATCGGGGGGGAATGAGCAGTTCTTC

V: TRBV10-3
D: TRBD1
size: NA
J: TRBJ1-2
length: 15
CDR3: CAISTGQGANYGYTF
DNA: TGTGCCATCAGTACCGGACAGGGCGCTAACTATGGCTACACCTTC

V: TRBV11-1
D: NA
size: NA
J: TRBJ2-1
length: 12
CDR3: CASSGTNNEQFF
DNA: TGTGCCAGCTCGGGGACAAACAATGAGCAGTTCTTC

V: TRBV4-3
D: TRBD2
size: NA
J: TRBJ2-6
length: 18
CDR3: CASSRGLAGVAGANVLTF
DNA: TGCGCCAGCAGCCGGGGACTAGCGGGAGTCGCTGGGGCCAACGTCCTGACTTTC

V: TRBV18
D: NA
size: NA
J: TRBJ2-5
length: 14
CDR3: CASSQRGNQETQYF
DNA: TGTGCCAGCTCGCAACGGGGTAATCAAGAGACCCAGTACTTC

V: TRBV6-2/TRBV6-3
D: NA
size: NA
J: TRBJ1-1
length: 14
CDR3: CASSPSGAGTEAFF
DNA: TGTGCCAGCAGCCCCAGTGGGGCCGGCACTGAAGCTTTCTTT

V: TRBV5-1
D: TRBD1
size: NA
J: TRBJ2-7
length: 13
CDR3: CASSLQGHGEQYF
DNA: TGCGCCAGCAGCTTACAGGGGCACGGCGAGCAGTACTTC

V: TRBV30
D: TRBD1
size: NA
J: TRBJ2-2
length: 15
CDR3: CAWSRDRGGTGELFF
DNA: TGTGCCTGGAGTCGGGACAGGGGCGGCACCGGGGAGCTGTTTTTT

V: TRBV10-2
D: TRBD1
size: NA
J: TRBJ1-3
length: 15
CDR3: CASRSGTVSGNTIYF
DNA: TGCGCCAGCAGATCCGGGACAGTCTCTGGAAACACCATATATTTT

V: TRBV9
D: TRBD1
size: NA
J: TRBJ1-2
length: 14
CDR3: CASSVDRVGYGYTF
DNA: TGTGCCAGCAGCGTGGACAGGGTCGGCTATGGCTACACCTTC

V: TRBV19
D: NA
size: NA
J: TRBJ2-7
length: 13
CDR3: CASSIDGAYEQYF
DNA: TGTGCCAGTAGTATAGACGGGGCCTACGAGCAGTACTTC

V: TRBV4-1
D: NA
size: NA
J: TRBJ2-4
length: 14
CDR3: CASSQGLAKNIQYF
DNA: TGCGCCAGCAGCCAAGGTCTAGCCAAAAACATTCAGTACTTC

V: TRBV7-2
D: NA
size: NA
J: TRBJ1-2
length: 13
CDR3: CASSLHRNDGYTF
DNA: TGTGCCAGCAGCTTACACAGGAACGATGGCTACACCTTC

V: TRBV7-9
D: TRBD2
size: NA
J: TRBJ2-2
length: 19
CDR3: CASSLVGLAGGRNTGELFF
DNA: TGTGCCAGCAGCTTAGTCGGCCTAGCGGGAGGAAGGAACACCGGGGAGCTGTTTTTT

V: TRBV19
D: TRBD2
size: NA
J: TRBJ2-3
length: 14
CDR3: CASSRRSGGDTQYF
DNA: TGTGCCAGTAGTAGGCGGAGCGGGGGCGATACGCAGTATTTT

V: TRBV7-9
D: TRBD2
size: NA
J: TRBJ2-3
length: 16
CDR3: CASSSIIVAGQDTQYF
DNA: TGTGCCAGCAGCTCCATTATCGTAGCGGGGCAGGATACGCAGTATTTT

V: TRBV18
D: TRBD1
size: NA
J: TRBJ1-1
length: 18
CDR3: CASSPQTGAGAFSTEAFF
DNA: TGTGCCAGCTCACCACAAACAGGGGCAGGGGCTTTTAGCACTGAAGCTTTCTTT

V: TRBV10-3
D: NA
size: NA
J: TRBJ1-5
length: 15
CDR3: CAISEVIYDSSPQHF
DNA: TGTGCCATCAGTGAGGTGATTTATGACTCCTCGCCCCAGCATTTT